The 30 T cell receptor beta chains presented below share a single source sample, sequenced in a study of T cell changes during pregnancy in multiple sclerosis. Using immunoSEQ multiplex PCR, the repertoire was profiled, and TCRdb retains in-frame clones only, with some absent. The sample has about 26,000 clones, 75% to 90% seen once; the top ten hold around a sixth. The material sequenced was CD8+ T cells from peripheral blood mononuclear cells, taken in the second trimester of pregnancy. Receptors were obtained from a female donor with multiple sclerosis, enrolled in a pregnancy study.

This chain connects TRBV1 to TRBJ1-5. TRBV1 is a pseudogene. There are 15 residues in the CDR3. This CDR3 reads CTSSQDSGGAQPQHF. The CDR3 DNA reads TGCACCAGCAGCCAAGACTCGGGGGGGGCTCAGCCCCAGCATTTT.

This clone came up once. The V call is TRBV7-8, the J call TRBJ1-1; a weak D match, TRBD1 (5 bases). Per the germline V gene, CDR1 is SGHVS and CDR2 is FQNEAQ. Trimming took off 5 bases at V and 1 base at J, with 17 bases between the two ends. The CDR3 spans 16 residues. The DNA of the CDR3 is TGTGCCAGCAGCCCACCCAGGGAGGGACCGAACACTGAAGCTTTCTTT. Protein sequence: CASSPPREGPNTEAFF. The full variable domain, with the rest looked up from reference TRBV7-8 and TRBJ1-1, is GAGVSQSPRYKVAKRGQDVALRCDPISGHVSLFWYQQALGQGPEFLTYFQNEAQLDKSGLPSDRFFAERPEGSVSTLKIQRTQQEDSAVYLCASSPPREGPNTEAFFGQGTRLTVV.

This sequence joins TRBV5-6 and TRBJ2-5; TRBD2 is a possible D gene (5 bases). Germline V lookup: CDR1 SGHDT, CDR2 YYEEEE. Trimming took 0 bases from V and 4 from J, leaving 10 bases between them. The CDR3 consists of 14 residues. The CDR3 protein is CASSLAIGGETQYF. The DNA of the CDR3 is TGTGCCAGCAGCTTGGCCATTGGAGGAGAGACCCAGTACTTC.

The V and J genes are TRBV27 and TRBJ1-1; perhaps TRBD1 as D (6 bases). V dropped 5 bases and J dropped 0 bases, with 7 bases sitting between them. Looked up from germline, CDR1 is MNHEY and CDR2 is SMNVEV (reference sequence). The CDR3 is made up of 13 amino acids. The CDR3, as DNA: TGTGCCAGCAGTACAGGGATGAACACTGAAGCTTTCTTT. Amino acid sequence: CASSTGMNTEAFF.

This chain uses TRBV19 with TRBJ2-1; weak D call: TRBD2 (6 bases). The length of the CDR3 is 15 residues. Per the germline V gene, CDR1 is LNHDA and CDR2 is SQIVND (reference sequence). The V and J ends lost 3 bases and 7 bases respectively, with 16 bases between them. The CDR3 loop is CASSIMIGLRNEQFF. The DNA for the CDR3 is TGTGCCAGTAGTATTATGATCGGACTACGGAATGAGCAGTTCTTC.

The chain recombines TRBV27 with TRBJ2-7; D uncertain. Deletions cut 6 bases from V and 2 bases from J, with 11 bases between. The CDR3 has 13 amino acids. Germline CDR1 and CDR2: MNHEY and SMNVEV (reference sequence). The CDR3, as DNA: TGTGCCAGCAGCCAGACTGTTACCTACGAGCAGTACTTC. It codes for CASSQTVTYEQYF.

The chain recombines TRBV5-4 with TRBJ1-1, with TRBD1 identical over 8 bases. The V and J ends lost 2 bases and 3 bases, in that order; junction bases with no gene match: 3. This CDR3 is 14 amino acids long. CDR1 and CDR2 from the germline V gene are SGHNT and YYREEE (reference sequence). The CDR3: CASSFDRGDTEAFF. The CDR3 coding sequence is TGTGCCAGCAGCTTCGACAGGGGAGACACTGAAGCTTTCTTT.

This chain links TRBV9 with TRBJ1-2; D unclear. Trimming took 4 bases from V and 7 from J, leaving 8 bases between them. Germline V lookup: CDR1 SGDLS, CDR2 YYNGEE. The CDR3 has 11 residues. The CDR3 here is CASSLRAGYTF. The DNA for the CDR3 is TGTGCCAGCAGCCTAAGAGCTGGCTACACCTTC. Drawing the rest from reference TRBV9 and TRBJ1-2, the complete variable domain is DSGVTQTPKHLITATGQRVTLRCSPRSGDLSVYWYQQSLDQGLQFLIQYYNGEERAKGNILERFSAQQFPDLHSELNLSSLELGDSALYFCASSLRAGYTFGSGTRLTVV.

This clone came up once. The gene calls are TRBV7-9 and TRBJ1-2, with D possibly matching TRBD1 (6 bases). V was trimmed by 5 bases and J by 4 bases, leaving 23 bases between them. The CDR3 is 17 amino acids. CDR1 and CDR2 from the germline V gene are SEHNR and FQNEAQ (reference sequence). The CDR3 sequence is CASSVPENRAGVYGYTF. CDR3 bases: TGTGCCAGCAGCGTACCTGAGAACAGGGCCGGGGTCTATGGCTACACCTTC.

The chain is built from TRBV6-1 and TRBJ2-1; D might be TRBD1 (5 bases). Looked up from germline, CDR1 is MNHNS and CDR2 is SASEGT. Trimming removed 0 bases from V and 8 bases from J, with 14 bases in between. The CDR3 consists of 15 residues. CDR3 region: CASSEAAGFRDEQFF. CDR3 DNA sequence: TGTGCCAGCAGTGAAGCCGCAGGGTTTAGGGATGAGCAGTTCTTC.

V and J are TRBV5-1 and TRBJ2-5; 7 bases are a match to TRBD2. The V gene's germline CDR1 is SGHRS and CDR2 YFSETQ. The CDR3 length is 14 residues. J gave up 5 bases and V 0 bases, and 4 bases lay outside the gene matches. CDR3 DNA sequence: TGCGCCAGCAGCTTGGGCGGGAGCGACGAGACCCAGTACTTC. Translating it yields CASSLGGSDETQYF.

The CDR3 here is CASSDLQGFDQPQHF. CDR3 coding DNA: TGTGCCAGCAGCGATCTGCAGGGGTTTGATCAGCCCCAGCATTTT. V and J are TRBV28 and TRBJ1-5, with D possibly matching TRBD1 (6 bases). Trimming took off 6 bases at V and 5 bases at J, with 17 bases between the two ends. This CDR3 region has 15 residues. Germline V CDR1 and CDR2: MDHEN, SYDVKM. Drawing the rest from reference TRBV28 and TRBJ1-5, the complete variable domain is DVKVTQSSRYLVKRTGEKVFLECVQDMDHENMFWYRQDPGLGLRLIYFSYDVKMKEKGDIPEGYSVSREKKERFSLILESASTNQTSMYLCASSDLQGFDQPQHFGDGTRLSIL.

The J gene is TRBJ2-5, the V gene TRBV7-9; TRBD2 matches at 10 bases. J gave up 5 bases and V 6 bases, and 6 bases lay outside the gene matches. This CDR3 spans 14 amino acids. Germline lookup yields CDR1 SEHNR and CDR2 FQNEAQ (reference sequence). The CDR3 nucleotides are TGTGCCAGCAGAGCTAGCGGGAGTTGGGAGACCCAGTACTTC. Its translation is CASRASGSWETQYF.

The rearrangement uses TRBV29-1 and TRBJ2-7; perhaps TRBD1 as D (5 bases). The germline CDR1 and CDR2 sequences are SQVTM and ANQGSEA. V dropped 8 bases and J dropped 4 bases, with 18 bases sitting between them. CDR3 length: 13 amino acids. This CDR3 reads CSFRQGSKYEQYF. CDR3 nucleotides: TGCAGCTTTAGGCAGGGTAGTAAGTACGAGCAGTACTTC.

The chain joins TRBV5-8 to TRBJ2-5; D is perhaps TRBD1 (5 bases). V lost 6 bases and J lost 2, with 17 bases in between. The CDR3 has 15 residues. Germline values: CDR1 SGHTS, CDR2 YDEGEE. The CDR3 loop is CASTVPTGGQETQYF. The CDR3 nucleotides read TGTGCCAGCACCGTCCCCACAGGCGGACAAGAGACCCAGTACTTC.

J is TRBJ2-7 and V is TRBV19, with D tentatively TRBD2 (6 bases). The CDR3 sequence is 18 residues long. The V end was cut by 3 bases, the J end by 3 bases, with 24 bases between. Germline-derived CDR1 and CDR2 are LNHDA and SQIVND (reference sequence). As DNA, the CDR3 is TGTGCCAGTAGTATCTCCCTCATCTTTCGGGAGCAGATCTACGAGCAGTACTTC. Its translation: CASSISLIFREQIYEQYF.

V and J are TRBV28 and TRBJ2-7; D unclear. This CDR3 contains 12 residues. Germline loops: CDR1 MDHEN, CDR2 SYDVKM. The ends were cut back, 5 bases at V and 3 bases at J, with 8 bases in the middle. CDR3 DNA sequence: TGTGCCAGCAGTCCCCCCTACTACGAGCAGTACTTC. Its protein is CASSPPYYEQYF.

This clone was observed once. The rearrangement links TRBV6-4 to TRBJ2-5, with a tentative D call TRBD2 (6 bases). Trimming removed 0 bases from V and 1 base from J, with 6 bases in between. Looked up from germline, CDR1 is MRHNA and CDR2 is SNTAGT. The CDR3 extends over 14 amino acids. CDR3: CASSDSSGQETQYF. The DNA of the CDR3 is TGTGCCAGCAGTGACTCTAGCGGCCAAGAGACCCAGTACTTC.

The chain is built from TRBV7-9 and TRBJ1-5; TRBD1 is a possible D gene (5 bases). Trimming stripped 2 bases from V and 6 bases from J, with 14 bases between. Germline loops: CDR1 SEHNR, CDR2 FQNEAQ (reference sequence). There are 15 residues in the CDR3. CDR3 coding DNA: TGTGCCAGCAGCTTAATACAGGTAAGGTCTCAGCCCCAGCATTTT. This sequence encodes CASSLIQVRSQPQHF. The full variable domain, with the rest looked up from reference TRBV7-9 and TRBJ1-5, is DTGVSQNPRHKITKRGQNVTFRCDPISEHNRLYWYRQTLGQGPEFLTYFQNEAQLEKSRLLSDRFSAERPKGSFSTLEIQRTEQGDSAMYLCASSLIQVRSQPQHFGDGTRLSIL.

This clone was observed a few times. The chain joins TRBV19 to TRBJ2-1, with 12 nucleotides matching TRBD2. Germline lookup yields CDR1 LNHDA and CDR2 SQIVND (reference sequence). The CDR3 is 15 amino acids. V lost 5 bases and J lost 6; bases outside the gene matches: 5. The CDR3 sequence: CASSPMTSGSNEQFF. CDR3 nucleotide sequence: TGTGCCAGTAGTCCGATGACTAGCGGGAGCAATGAGCAGTTCTTC. Full variable domain (remainder filled in from reference TRBV19 and TRBJ2-1): DGGITQSPKYLFRKEGQNVTLSCEQNLNHDAMYWYRQDPGQGLRLIYYSQIVNDFQKGDIAEGYSVSREKKESFPLTVTSAQKNPTAFYLCASSPMTSGSNEQFFGPGTRLTVL.

The CDR3 region is CASSHPDRSDYEQYF. The CDR3 nucleotides read TGTGCCAGCAGCCACCCTGACAGATCGGACTACGAGCAGTACTTC. This chain links TRBV5-8 with TRBJ2-7, with D possibly matching TRBD1 (5 bases). Germline loops: CDR1 SGHTS, CDR2 YDEGEE. Trimming removed 4 bases at V and 3 bases at J, with 17 bases between. This CDR3 has 15 amino acids.

This clone was seen once. The chain combines TRBV12-2 with TRBJ2-1; the table names TRBD1, a call not compared with the DNA. TRBV12-2 is classified as a pseudogene. The length of the CDR3 is 15 residues. This CDR3 reads CASRLRDRKRHEQFF. CDR3 nucleotides: TGTGCAAGTCGCCTCCGGGACAGGAAAAGGCATGAGCAGTTCTTC.

The chain joins TRBV27 to TRBJ2-1; D call uncertain. V was cut by 6 bases and J by 3 bases, with 3 bases left in between. Germline CDR1 reads MNHEY; CDR2 reads SMNVEV (reference sequence). There are 11 residues in the CDR3. In DNA, the CDR3 is TGTGCCAGCAGCAACTACAATGAGCAGTTCTTC. Its translation is CASSNYNEQFF.

The V gene is TRBV28, the J gene TRBJ2-7, with D unclear. With 7 bases removed from V and 5 bases from J, the gap between germline ends came to 12 bases. CDR3 length: 12 residues. Germline V gene data show CDR1 as MDHEN and CDR2 as SYDVKM. The CDR3 nucleotides are TGTGCCAGCACCACCCATCCTAACGAGCAGTACTTC. Its translation is CASTTHPNEQYF.

The V call is TRBV19, the J call TRBJ2-7, with D perhaps TRBD1 (6 bases). V lost 1 base and J lost 6, with 13 bases in between. Per germline, CDR1 LNHDA and CDR2 SQIVND (reference sequence). The CDR3 sequence is 14 residues long. The DNA of the CDR3 is TGTGCCAGTAGTATAGGGGACACTACCCTCGAGCAGTACTTC. Residues: CASSIGDTTLEQYF.

The V and J genes are TRBV7-2 and TRBJ2-6; D is unresolved. Germline V gene data show CDR1 as SGHTA and CDR2 as FQGNSA. CDR3 length: 12 residues. V lost 1 base to trimming and J lost 8 bases, with 3 bases between them. The chain's CDR3 is CASSLVTNVLTF. The CDR3 DNA reads TGTGCCAGCAGCTTAGTAACCAACGTCCTGACTTTC.

V gene TRBV5-6 combines with J gene TRBJ2-1, with 11 bases lining up with TRBD2. The CDR3 covers 16 residues. V was clipped by 5 bases and J by 2 bases; unmatched bases: 6. The germline gives CDR1 SGHDT, CDR2 YYEEEE. CDR3 region: CASSFLTSGTYNEQFF. DNA for the CDR3: TGTGCCAGCAGTTTCCTGACTAGCGGGACCTACAATGAGCAGTTCTTC. Complete variable domain (other parts from reference TRBV5-6 and TRBJ2-1): DAGVTQSPTHLIKTRGQQVTLRCSPKSGHDTVSWYQQALGQGPQFIFQYYEEEERQRGNFPDRFSGHQFPNYSSELNVNALLLGDSALYLCASSFLTSGTYNEQFFGPGTRLTVL.

As DNA, the CDR3 is TGTGCCATTAAAGCTCCCGGACTAGCGGCACCGTACCAAGAGACCCAGTACTTC. Its translation: CAIKAPGLAAPYQETQYF. The gene calls are TRBV5-4 and TRBJ2-5; TRBD2 matches 10 bases. J lost 0 bases, V lost 9 bases, and 17 bases had no gene match. The CDR3 spans 18 residues. Germline V gene lookup returns CDR1 SGHNT and CDR2 YYREEE (reference sequence).

The chain is built from TRBV19 and TRBJ2-4; 10 bases are shared with TRBD2. The CDR3 loop spans 15 amino acids. CDR1 and CDR2 (germline): LNHDA, SQIVND (reference sequence). The trim removed 2 bases at V and 6 bases at J, leaving 4 bases unmatched. CDR3 amino acids: CASSILAGVGNIQYF. The CDR3 region has the DNA TGTGCCAGTAGTATACTAGCGGGAGTGGGAAACATTCAGTACTTC.

This clone was picked up a small number of times. The chain couples TRBV11-2 to TRBJ2-1; 15 bases agree with TRBD2. The germline V gene encodes CDR1 SGHAT and CDR2 FQNNGV. Trimming took 5 bases from V and 7 from J; bases not matched to a gene: 9. This CDR3 has 17 amino acids. Here the CDR3 reads CASSTWTSGRVGNEQFF. CDR3 nucleotide sequence: TGTGCCAGCAGCACCTGGACTAGCGGGAGGGTGGGGAATGAGCAGTTCTTC.